In its sample, the clone carrying this TCR beta chain was seen a few times. TCRdb re-called the RT-PCR reads through MiXCR, storing one row per CDR3 protein. The table shows about 680,000 distinct CDR3 sequences, with approximately 14% occurring only once. V lost 8 bases and J lost 4, with 15 bases in between. This CDR3 is 14 amino acids long. The clonotype comes from a female donor in good health, serving as a healthy control. The chain links TRBV12-3 or TRBV12-4 to TRBJ1-3, with a possible D match to TRBD1 (5 bases). Material for sequencing was memory CD4+ T cells from blood. CDR3 residues: CASQYGGKGNTIYF. In DNA, the CDR3 is TGTGCCAGCCAATACGGGGGAAAGGGAAACACCATATATTTT.